This TCR beta chain emerged from a study of OX40 agonist ivuxolimab in advanced cancers. Study observations and caveats: On average, CD8+ T cells showed a greater number of expanded clones than CD4+. At 0.1 to 3.0 mg/kg and by week 6, clonal expansion occurred in CD4+ and CD8+ blood T cells.

This clone showed up just once. What it binds is not known. The protocol was immunoSEQ multiplex PCR, while the TCRdb copy is restricted to in-frame clones and leaves out a portion. Of approximately 44,000 clones listed, approximately 90% are singletons. The germline V and J ends were trimmed by 5 bases and 5 bases, with 22 bases remaining between them. CDR1 is PRHDT, CDR2 FYEKMQ, per germline (reference sequence). This CDR3 region has 16 residues. Here the sequenced sample was CD4+ or CD8+ T cells sorted from blood, taken in a trial of the OX40 agonist ivuxolimab. This chain uses TRBV13 with TRBJ2-7, with D perhaps TRBD2 (8 bases). The TCR originated in an adult with an advanced solid tumor such as melanoma, head and neck, liver or kidney cancer. CDR3 sequence (DNA): TGTGCCAGCAGCCCAGGGGGAGCGGGAGCGGTACACGAGCAGTACTTC. Protein product: CASSPGGAGAVHEQYF.